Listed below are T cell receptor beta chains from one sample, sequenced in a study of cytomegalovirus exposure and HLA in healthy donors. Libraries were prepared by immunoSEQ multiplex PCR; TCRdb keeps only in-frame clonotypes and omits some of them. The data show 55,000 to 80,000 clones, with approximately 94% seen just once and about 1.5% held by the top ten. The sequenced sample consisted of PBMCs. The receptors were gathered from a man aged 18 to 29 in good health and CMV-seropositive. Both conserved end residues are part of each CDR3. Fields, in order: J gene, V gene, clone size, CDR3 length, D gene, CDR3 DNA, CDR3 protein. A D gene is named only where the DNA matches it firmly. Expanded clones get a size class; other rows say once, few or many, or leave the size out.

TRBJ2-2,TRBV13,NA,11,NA,TGTGCCAGCAGCCTCACCGGGGAGCTGTTTTTT,CASSLTGELFF
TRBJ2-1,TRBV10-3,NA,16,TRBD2,TGTGCCATCAGTCGACTAGCGGGTTCGGCGGTTGATGAGCAGTTCTTC,CAISRLAGSAVDEQFF
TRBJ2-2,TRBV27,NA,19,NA,TGTGCCAGCAGTTTATGGGGGGGCAGGGCGGCGGGAGACACCGGGGAGCTGTTTTTT,CASSLWGGRAAGDTGELFF
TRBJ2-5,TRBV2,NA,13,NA,TGTGCCAGCAGTGTGCGGGGAAGAGAGACCCAGTACTTC,CASSVRGRETQYF
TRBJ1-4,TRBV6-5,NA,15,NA,TGTGCCAGCAGCCGACTGGTGACAACTAATGAAAAACTGTTTTTT,CASSRLVTTNEKLFF
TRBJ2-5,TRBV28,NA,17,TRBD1,TGTGCCAGCAGTCCCTGGACAGGGCTTGGGTCCCAAGAGACCCAGTACTTC,CASSPWTGLGSQETQYF
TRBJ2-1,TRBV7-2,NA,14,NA,TGTGCCAGCAGCTTCCATAGAGGTGGTGGAGAGCAGTTCTTC,CASSFHRGGGEQFF
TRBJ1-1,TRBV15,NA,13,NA,TGTGCCACCAGCAGCGGACAGTACGCTGAAGCTTTCTTT,CATSSGQYAEAFF
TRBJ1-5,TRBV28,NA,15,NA,TGTGCCAGCAGTGAGCGGGGGACTAACAATCAGCCCCAGCATTTT,CASSERGTNNQPQHF
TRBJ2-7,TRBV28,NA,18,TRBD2,TGTGCCAGCAGGAGGGTCGGGGGGACTAGCGGGGGGTTCTACGAGCAGTACTTC,CASRRVGGTSGGFYEQYF
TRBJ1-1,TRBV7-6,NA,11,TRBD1,TGTGCCAGCAGTAATACAGGGGGAGCTTTCTTT,CASSNTGGAFF
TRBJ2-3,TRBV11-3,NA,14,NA,TGTGCCAGCAGCTTGGGGCAGGCCACAGATACGCAGTATTTT,CASSLGQATDTQYF
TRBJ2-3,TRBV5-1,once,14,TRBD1,TGCGCCAGCTTCCGGGACAGGGCTTCAGATACGCAGTATTTT,CASFRDRASDTQYF
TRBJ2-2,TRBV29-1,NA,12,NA,TGCAGCGTTACCAGGGACACCGGGGAGCTGTTTTTT,CSVTRDTGELFF
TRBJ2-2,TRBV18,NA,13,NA,TGTGCCAGCTCACCAATAGAGACCGGGGAGCTGTTTTTT,CASSPIETGELFF
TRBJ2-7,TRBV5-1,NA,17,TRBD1,TGCGCCAGCAGCTCCCCGGGACAGGGGAGGATCTCCTACGAGCAGTACTTC,CASSSPGQGRISYEQYF
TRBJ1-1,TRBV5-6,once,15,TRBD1,TGTGCCAGCAGGCGCCGGGACAGCTTATGGACTGAAGCTTTCTTT,CASRRRDSLWTEAFF
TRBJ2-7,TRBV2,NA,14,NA,TGTGCCAGCAGTGAGCAGGGCACTACCTACGAGCAGTACTTC,CASSEQGTTYEQYF
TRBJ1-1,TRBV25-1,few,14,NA,TGTGCCAGCAGTGAGTCTGAGGGCCGGACTGAAGCTTTCTTT,CASSESEGRTEAFF
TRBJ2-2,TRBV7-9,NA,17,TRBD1,TGTGCCAGCAGCTTAGGCGGGACAGGGGGAAATGCCGGGGAGCTGTTTTTT,CASSLGGTGGNAGELFF
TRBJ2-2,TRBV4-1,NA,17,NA,TGCGCCAGCAGCCAAGACCGACATAGGATGAACACCGGGGAGCTGTTTTTT,CASSQDRHRMNTGELFF
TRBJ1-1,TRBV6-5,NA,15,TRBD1,TGTGCCAGCAGTTACTTCCCTCAGACAGGGGGTGTAGCTTTCTTT,CASSYFPQTGGVAFF
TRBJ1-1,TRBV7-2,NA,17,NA,TGTGCCAGCAGCAACGAGAGGGGGTCAGGCGTAAACACTGAAGCTTTCTTT,CASSNERGSGVNTEAFF
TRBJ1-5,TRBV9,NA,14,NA,TGTGCCAGCAGCCCAGACACAGGGTCCGAGCCCCAGCATTTT,CASSPDTGSEPQHF
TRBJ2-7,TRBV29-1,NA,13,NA,TGCAGCGCCAGCGCAGGGAAGGGCTACGAGCAGTACTTC,CSASAGKGYEQYF
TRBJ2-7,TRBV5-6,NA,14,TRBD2,TGTGCCAGCAGCTTGGCCGGGGGAGGGTACGAGCAGTACTTC,CASSLAGGGYEQYF
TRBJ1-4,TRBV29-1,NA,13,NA,TGCAGCGTTCCCGGGGGGGAGTATGAAAAACTGTTTTTT,CSVPGGEYEKLFF
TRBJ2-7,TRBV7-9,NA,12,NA,TGTGCCAGCAGCCCGAATGGGCCCGAGCAGTACTTC,CASSPNGPEQYF
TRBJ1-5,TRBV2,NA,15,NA,TGTGCCAGCAGTCTAGGGGCTGGCGGCAATCAGCCCCAGCATTTT,CASSLGAGGNQPQHF
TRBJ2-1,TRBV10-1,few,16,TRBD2,TGCGCCAGCAGTGAAGGGGCTAGCGGAAATTACAATGAGCAGTTCTTC,CASSEGASGNYNEQFF
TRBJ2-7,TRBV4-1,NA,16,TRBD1,TGCGCCAGCAGCCAAGATAGTACGGACAGGTACTACGAGCAGTACTTC,CASSQDSTDRYYEQYF
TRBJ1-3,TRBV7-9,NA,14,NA,TGTGCCAGCAGCCGCGGGTGGAGTGGAAACACCATATATTTT,CASSRGWSGNTIYF
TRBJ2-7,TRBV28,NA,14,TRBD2,TGTGCCAGCACTACTAGCGGGAGTTCCTACGAGCAGTACTTC,CASTTSGSSYEQYF
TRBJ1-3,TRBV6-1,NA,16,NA,TGTGCCAGCAGTGAAGCTCTTGACTTCTCTGGAAACACCATATATTTT,CASSEALDFSGNTIYF